The TCR beta chain under discussion was sequenced for a study of blood T cell repertoires in COVID-19. Across the study: PBMCs, B-cell-depleted T cells, or T cells were the source of the cDNA or gDNA that made up the material.

Per the study methods: Amplification with reference gene primers provided the estimates of nucleated cell counts. Only in-frame clones appear in the TCRdb table, and some are missing; sequencing was by immunoSEQ multiplex PCR. That table supplies the V and J calls and clone size; D and trimming were determined from the DNA. The sample lists approximately 120,000 clones, around nine tenths seen once, with approximately 1% in the top ten. With 3 bases clipped from V and 6 bases from J, the junction kept 7 bases outside the gene matches. The CDR3 runs 15 residues. Germline loops: CDR1 LGHDT, CDR2 YNNKEL (reference sequence).

The specimen sequenced was peripheral blood. The TCR was taken from a woman older than 75 with acute or convalescent COVID-19. The V call is TRBV3-1 (or the pseudogene TRBV3-2), the J call TRBJ2-2; 7 bases match TRBD1. The CDR3 protein is CASSQMTGIAGELFF. The DNA of the CDR3 is TGTGCCAGCAGCCAGATGACAGGGATCGCCGGGGAGCTGTTTTTT.